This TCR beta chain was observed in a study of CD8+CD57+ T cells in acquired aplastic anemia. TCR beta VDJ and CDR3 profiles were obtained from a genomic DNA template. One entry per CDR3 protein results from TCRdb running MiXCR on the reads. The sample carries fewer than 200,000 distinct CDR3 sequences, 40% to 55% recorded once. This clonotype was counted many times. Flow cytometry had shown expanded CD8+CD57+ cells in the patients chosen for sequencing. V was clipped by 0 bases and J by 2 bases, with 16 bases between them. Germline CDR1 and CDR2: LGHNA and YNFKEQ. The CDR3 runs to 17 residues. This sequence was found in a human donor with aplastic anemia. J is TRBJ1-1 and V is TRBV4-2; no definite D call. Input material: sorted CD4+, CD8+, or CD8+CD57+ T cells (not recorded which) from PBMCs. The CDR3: CASSQDIHQTYNTEAFF. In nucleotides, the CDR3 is TGTGCCAGCAGCCAAGACATCCATCAGACATACAACACTGAAGCTTTCTTT.